The 19 T cell receptor beta chains below all came from one sample that was sequenced in a study of technical replicates of blood from several donors. Method: immunoSEQ multiplex PCR; TCRdb's copy keeps in-frame clones and lacks some. The sample holds approximately 75,000 clones, 95% to 97% seen once. The specimen was T cells isolated from PBMCs. Every receptor here comes from a human donor in good health.

J is TRBJ2-1 and V is TRBV7-9, with 11 bases lining up with TRBD2. The CDR3 has 15 residues. CDR1 and CDR2 (germline): SEHNR, FQNEAQ (reference sequence). V shed 1 base and J 6 bases; nucleotides not matched to a gene: 2. DNA of the CDR3: TGTGCCAGCAGCTTAGGGCTAGCGGGAGGCAATGAGCAGTTCTTC. This translates into CASSLGLAGGNEQFF.

The V and J genes are TRBV11-3 and TRBJ2-7; TRBD2 matches 7 bases. The CDR3 extends over 15 amino acids. The germline V gene encodes CDR1 SGHNT and CDR2 YENEEA. The junction had 17 bases not matched to a gene; V was cut back by 8 bases and J by 7 bases. In nucleotides, the CDR3 is TGTGCCAGCGGGGGGTACGGGGGGACCCTTGGGGAGCAGTACTTC. Its translation: CASGGYGGTLGEQYF. The entire variable domain, with the rest obtained from reference TRBV11-3 and TRBJ2-7, is as follows: EAGVVQSPRYKIIEKKQPVAFWCNPISGHNTLYWYLQNLGQGPELLIRYENEEAVDDSQLPKDRFSAERLKGVDSTLKIQPAELGDSAVYLCASGGYGGTLGEQYFGPGTRLTVT.

The chain links TRBV19 to TRBJ2-2, with 10 bases fitting TRBD1. The length of the CDR3 is 15 residues. Germline loops: CDR1 LNHDA, CDR2 SQIVND (reference sequence). V lost 3 bases and J lost 6; bases outside the gene matches: 4. The chain's CDR3 is CASSIDRGQAGELFF. CDR3 in DNA: TGTGCCAGTAGTATTGACAGGGGGCAGGCCGGGGAGCTGTTTTTT.

The chain employs TRBV11-2 and TRBJ2-7; TRBD2 might be the D (6 bases). The CDR3 spans 15 residues. Trimming took 6 bases from V and 0 from J, leaving 15 bases between them. CDR1 is SGHAT and CDR2 is FQNNGV in the germline V gene. CDR3 in amino acids: CASSLGLPSSYEQYF. In DNA form, the CDR3 reads TGTGCCAGCAGTCTAGGACTACCCAGCTCCTACGAGCAGTACTTC.

The gene calls are TRBV6-5 and TRBJ1-5, with unresolved D. V dropped 10 bases and J dropped 0 bases, with 13 bases sitting between them. The CDR3 covers 14 residues. CDR1 is MNHEY and CDR2 is SVGAGI in the germline V gene. CDR3 sequence: CATGSSYSNQPQHF. Written as DNA, the CDR3 is TGTGCCACCGGGTCATCCTATAGCAATCAGCCCCAGCATTTT.

J is TRBJ1-2 and V is TRBV30; TRBD1 is a possible D gene (6 bases). The V end was cut by 5 bases, the J end by 2 bases, with 12 bases between. This CDR3 region has 13 residues. Germline values: CDR1 GTSNPN, CDR2 SVGIG (reference sequence). The CDR3 spells CAWRGHANYGYTF. The CDR3 coding sequence is TGTGCCTGGCGGGGACACGCGAACTATGGCTACACCTTC. Full variable domain (remainder filled in from reference TRBV30 and TRBJ1-2): SQTIHQWPATLVQPVGSPLSLECTVEGTSNPNLYWYRQAAGRGLQLLFYSVGIGQISSEVPQNLSASRPQDRQFILSSKKLLLSDSGFYLCAWRGHANYGYTFGSGTRLTVV.

The chain employs TRBV11-1 and TRBJ2-1; 7 nucleotides align to TRBD1. V was clipped by 2 bases and J by 1 base; unmatched bases: 5. Per the germline V gene, CDR1 is SGHAT and CDR2 is FQDESV (reference sequence). The length of the CDR3 is 16 residues. The CDR3, as DNA: TGTGCCAGCAGCTTAATCGACAGGGAATCCTACAATGAGCAGTTCTTC. This encodes CASSLIDRESYNEQFF.

V gene TRBV29-1 combines with J gene TRBJ1-5, with a tentative D call TRBD1 (5 bases). V was pared by 4 bases and J by 0 bases, with 7 bases between. The CDR3 extends over 13 amino acids. Germline V gene lookup returns CDR1 SQVTM and CDR2 ANQGSEA. The chain's CDR3 is CSVVGDSNQPQHF. The CDR3, as DNA: TGCAGCGTTGTAGGGGATAGCAATCAGCCCCAGCATTTT.

The chain employs TRBV11-3 and TRBJ2-5; 9 positions agree with TRBD1. The CDR3 is 14 amino acids. The V and J ends lost 5 bases and 5 bases, in that order; junction bases with no gene match: 6. Per the germline V gene, CDR1 is SGHNT and CDR2 is YENEEA. In DNA, the CDR3 is TGTGCCAGCAGCGAGCGGACAGGGGCCGAGACCCAGTACTTC. This sequence encodes CASSERTGAETQYF.

The chain joins TRBV29-1 to TRBJ2-2, with 16 bases matching TRBD2. In germline, CDR1 is SQVTM, CDR2 ANQGSEA. CDR3 size: 14 residues. Losses at the gene ends were 6 bases for V and 6 bases for J; bases not matched to a gene: 1. CDR3 protein: CSVGLAGGPGELFF. For the CDR3, the DNA is TGCAGCGTGGGACTAGCGGGAGGGCCCGGGGAGCTGTTTTTT.

The chain recombines TRBV2 with TRBJ2-7, with D tentatively TRBD2 (6 bases). The germline V gene encodes CDR1 SNHLY and CDR2 FYNNEI. The CDR3 has 14 residues. Trimming stripped 6 bases from V and 3 bases from J, with 15 bases between. The CDR3 DNA reads as TGTGCCAGCAGCCTAAGGGACTTGAACTACGAGCAGTACTTC. Its translation is CASSLRDLNYEQYF.

The V gene is TRBV5-4, the J gene TRBJ1-1; D remains ambiguous. V gave up 1 base and J gave up 0 bases, with 4 bases separating them. Per germline, CDR1 SGHNT and CDR2 YYREEE (reference sequence). The CDR3 runs 13 residues. In nucleotides, the CDR3 is TGTGCCAGCAGCTTGTCGGTGAACACTGAAGCTTTCTTT. Translation gives CASSLSVNTEAFF.

The chain joins TRBV30 to TRBJ2-3; D ambiguous. The CDR3 has 11 amino acids. Between the trimmed V and J ends, which lost 5 bases and 3 bases, there was a span of 6 bases. The germline CDR1 and CDR2 sequences are GTSNPN and SVGIG (reference sequence). The CDR3, as DNA: TGTGCCTGGGAACAGACAGATACGCAGTATTTT. Protein sequence: CAWEQTDTQYF.

The chain uses TRBV5-1 and TRBJ2-7; maybe TRBD2 (5 bases). Germline V gene lookup returns CDR1 SGHRS and CDR2 YFSETQ. V shed 0 bases and J shed 3 bases, with 7 bases lying between them. The CDR3 has 13 residues. CDR3: CASSLVTSYEQYF. The CDR3 DNA sequence: TGCGCCAGCAGCTTGGTTACTAGCTACGAGCAGTACTTC.

The chain carries TRBV9 and TRBJ1-2; 11 nucleotides align to TRBD1. The CDR3 spans 15 residues. The germline V gene has CDR1 SGDLS and CDR2 YYNGEE. V shed 8 bases and J 2 bases; nucleotides not matched to a gene: 8. CDR3 nucleotide sequence: TGTGCCAGGCGGACAGGGGGCGTTTCGAACTATGGCTACACCTTC. It is translated as CARRTGGVSNYGYTF.

In its sample, this clone was seen once. The chain couples TRBV18 to TRBJ2-5; 9 bases are a match to TRBD1. CDR1 and CDR2 (germline): KGHSH, LQKENI. With V trimmed by 0 bases and J by 4 bases, 3 bases remained unmatched. The CDR3 covers 15 residues. CDR3 in DNA: TGTGCCAGCTCACCACCGGGGACAGGGACAGAGACCCAGTACTTC. Protein product: CASSPPGTGTETQYF.

The chain couples TRBV5-1 to TRBJ2-1; 9 bases map to TRBD1. This CDR3 has 16 residues. Germline CDR1 reads SGHRS; CDR2 reads YFSETQ. The V segment lost 4 bases and the J segment 4 bases; nucleotides outside the gene matches: 9. For the CDR3, the DNA is TGCGCCAGCAGCCTACGTTGGACAGGGGAATACAATGAGCAGTTCTTC. Its translation is CASSLRWTGEYNEQFF.

The rearrangement joins TRBV4-1 to TRBJ1-2, with D tentatively TRBD1 (6 bases). The CDR3 is made up of 13 amino acids. Germline V lookup: CDR1 MGHRA, CDR2 YSYEKL. Trimming took off 0 bases at V and 8 bases at J, with 10 bases between the two ends. The CDR3 DNA reads TGCGCCAGCAGCCAAGATTCAGGGGTGGGCTACACCTTC. Protein product: CASSQDSGVGYTF.

The chain employs TRBV19 and TRBJ2-1; 11 bases align to TRBD2. The length of the CDR3 is 14 residues. With 3 bases clipped from V and 9 bases from J, the junction kept 4 bases outside the gene matches. Germline V gives CDR1 LNHDA, CDR2 SQIVND (reference sequence). As DNA, the CDR3 is TGTGCCAGTAGTATGCTAGCGGGGGGCGGTGAGCAGTTCTTC. This sequence encodes CASSMLAGGGEQFF.